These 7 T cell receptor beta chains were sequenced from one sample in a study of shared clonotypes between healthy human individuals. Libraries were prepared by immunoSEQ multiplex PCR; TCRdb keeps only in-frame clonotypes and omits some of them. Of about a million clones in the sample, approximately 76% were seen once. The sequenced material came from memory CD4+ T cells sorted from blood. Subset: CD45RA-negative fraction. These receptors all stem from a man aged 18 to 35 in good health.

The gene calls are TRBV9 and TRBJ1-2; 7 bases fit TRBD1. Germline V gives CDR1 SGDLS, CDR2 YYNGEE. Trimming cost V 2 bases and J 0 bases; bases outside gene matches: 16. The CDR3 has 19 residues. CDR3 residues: CASSVSTNTGATPNYGYTF. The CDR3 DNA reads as TGTGCCAGCAGCGTTAGTACGAACACAGGGGCCACACCTAACTATGGCTACACCTTC.

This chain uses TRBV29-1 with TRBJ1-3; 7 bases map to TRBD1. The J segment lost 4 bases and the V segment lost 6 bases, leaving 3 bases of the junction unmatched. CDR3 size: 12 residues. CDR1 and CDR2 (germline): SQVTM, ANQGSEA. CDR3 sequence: CSVRGNGNTIYF. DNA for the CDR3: TGCAGCGTCAGGGGGAACGGAAACACCATATATTTT.

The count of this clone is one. Here the CDR3 reads CASSLALSSEGQYEQFF. CDR3 nucleotides: TGTGCCAGCAGCTTAGCCCTCTCCTCGGAGGGCCAGTATGAGCAGTTCTTC. This chain uses TRBV7-2 with TRBJ2-1; D may be TRBD2 (6 bases). The CDR3 loop spans 17 amino acids. Germline V gene data show CDR1 as SGHTA and CDR2 as FQGNSA. V was clipped by 0 bases and J by 8 bases, with 20 bases between them.

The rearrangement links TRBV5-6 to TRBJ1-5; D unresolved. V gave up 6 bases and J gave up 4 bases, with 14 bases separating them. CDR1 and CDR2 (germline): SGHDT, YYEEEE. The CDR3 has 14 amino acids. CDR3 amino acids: CASTSSGENQPQHF. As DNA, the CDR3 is TGTGCCAGCACCAGTAGCGGGGAAAATCAGCCCCAGCATTTT. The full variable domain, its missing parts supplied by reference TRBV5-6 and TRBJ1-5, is DAGVTQSPTHLIKTRGQQVTLRCSPKSGHDTVSWYQQALGQGPQFIFQYYEEEERQRGNFPDRFSGHQFPNYSSELNVNALLLGDSALYLCASTSSGENQPQHFGDGTRLSIL.

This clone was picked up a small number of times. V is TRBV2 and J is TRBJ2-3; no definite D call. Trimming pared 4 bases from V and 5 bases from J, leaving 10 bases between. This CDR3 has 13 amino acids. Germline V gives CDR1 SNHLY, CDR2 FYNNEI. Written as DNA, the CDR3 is TGTGCCAGCAGTGTTACCCTGAGAGATACGCAGTATTTT. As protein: CASSVTLRDTQYF.

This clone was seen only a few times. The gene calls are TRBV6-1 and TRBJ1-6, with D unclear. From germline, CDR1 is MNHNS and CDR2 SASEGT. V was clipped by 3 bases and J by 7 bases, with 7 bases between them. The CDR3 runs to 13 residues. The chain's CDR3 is CASSETTNSPLHF. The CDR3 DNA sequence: TGTGCCAGCAGTGAGACGACCAATTCACCCCTCCACTTT.

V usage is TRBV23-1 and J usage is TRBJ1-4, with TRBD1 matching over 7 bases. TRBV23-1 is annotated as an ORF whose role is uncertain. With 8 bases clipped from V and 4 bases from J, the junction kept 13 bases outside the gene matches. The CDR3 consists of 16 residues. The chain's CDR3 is CASGLRIGQDNEKLFF. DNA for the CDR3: TGCGCCAGCGGCCTGAGAATCGGACAGGATAATGAAAAACTGTTTTTT.